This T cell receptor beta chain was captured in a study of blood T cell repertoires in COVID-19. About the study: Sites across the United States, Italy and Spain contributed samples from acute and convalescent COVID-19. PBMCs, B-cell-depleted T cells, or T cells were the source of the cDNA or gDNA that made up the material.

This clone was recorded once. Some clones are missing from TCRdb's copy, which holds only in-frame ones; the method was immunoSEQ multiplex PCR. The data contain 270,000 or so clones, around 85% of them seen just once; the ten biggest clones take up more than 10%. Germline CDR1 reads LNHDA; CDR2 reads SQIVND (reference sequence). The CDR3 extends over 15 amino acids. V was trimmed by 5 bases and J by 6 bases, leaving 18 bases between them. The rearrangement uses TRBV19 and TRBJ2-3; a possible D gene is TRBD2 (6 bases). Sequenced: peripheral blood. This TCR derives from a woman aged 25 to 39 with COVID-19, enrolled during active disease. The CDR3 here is CASSPMRGPLDTQYF. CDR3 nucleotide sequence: TGTGCCAGTAGTCCTATGCGGGGCCCTCTGGATACGCAGTATTTT.